These 25 T cell receptor beta chains were sequenced from one sample in a study of T-cell reconstitution after alpha-beta-depleted transplantation in children. The TCRbeta library incorporated unique molecular identifiers. A single record per CDR3 protein comes from TCRdb applying MiXCR to the PCR reads. The table lists about 490,000 distinct CDR3 sequences, about 10% of them singletons, with about 2.1% in the top ten. Here the sequenced sample was PBMCs, taken before TCRalphabeta/CD19-depleted stem cell transplant. The receptor set was obtained from a child aged 2 to 10 with inherited bone marrow failure, due to receive a stem cell transplant.

The sample holds many counts of this clonotype. V and J are TRBV6-2 or TRBV6-3 and TRBJ2-3, with 11 bases lining up with TRBD2. CDR1 is MNHEY, CDR2 SVGEGT, per germline. CDR3 size: 14 residues. The junction had 1 base not matched to a gene; V was cut back by 6 bases and J by 2 bases. The CDR3 loop reads CASRGLAVTDTQYF. The CDR3, as DNA: TGTGCCAGCAGGGGACTAGCGGTCACAGATACGCAGTATTTT.

This clonotype was picked up many times. This chain uses TRBV20-1 with TRBJ2-1; the D is unclear. CDR1 and CDR2 from the germline V gene are DFQATT and SNEGSKA (reference sequence). This CDR3 region has 11 residues. Trimming removed 3 bases from V and 12 bases from J, with 12 bases in between. The CDR3 sequence is CSASWPLVQFF. In DNA form, the CDR3 reads TGCAGTGCTAGCTGGCCCTTGGTGCAGTTCTTC.

This clonotype was picked up many times. The V and J genes are TRBV5-1 and TRBJ1-1; D possibly corresponds to TRBD1 (5 bases). This CDR3 is built from 14 residues. V lost 4 bases, J lost 5 bases, and 15 bases lay in between. Germline assignment: CDR1 SGHRS and CDR2 YFSETQ. The CDR3: CASSPGGPGTEAFF. In nucleotides, the CDR3 is TGCGCCAGCAGCCCCGGGGGACCGGGGACTGAAGCTTTCTTT.

The sample holds many counts of this clonotype. CDR3 sequence: CASRTGAGNTIYF. CDR3 in DNA: TGTGCCAGCAGGACAGGGGCTGGAAACACCATATATTTT. V is TRBV12-3 or TRBV12-4 and J is TRBJ1-3; 8 nucleotides align to TRBD1. Trimming at V came to 6 bases and at J to 2 bases, leaving 0 bases not matched to a gene. The CDR3 contains 13 residues.

This clonotype was seen a few times. The rearrangement links TRBV6-2 or TRBV6-3 to TRBJ1-5, with TRBD1 matching over 9 bases. Germline V gene lookup returns CDR1 MNHEY and CDR2 SVGEGT. The V segment lost 2 bases and the J segment 8 bases; nucleotides outside the gene matches: 22. The length of the CDR3 is 20 residues. CDR3 in amino acids: CASSYTIGTGRIGVREPQHF. CDR3 DNA sequence: TGTGCCAGCAGTTACACAATAGGGACAGGGCGGATCGGTGTCCGGGAGCCCCAGCATTTT.

This clonotype was seen ten or more times. The gene calls are TRBV5-1 and TRBJ2-2, with 7 bases that match TRBD2. Trimming removed 2 bases from V and 1 base from J; junction bases left unmatched: 20. Germline V CDR1 and CDR2: SGHRS, YFSETQ. There are 21 residues in the CDR3. The CDR3 sequence is CASSFSRLTGPSGVNTGELFF. In DNA form, the CDR3 reads TGCGCCAGCAGCTTTAGTAGGCTGACGGGCCCTAGCGGAGTGAACACCGGGGAGCTGTTTTTT. The variable domain in full, completed from reference TRBV5-1 and TRBJ2-2, reads KAGVTQTPRYLIKTRGQQVTLSCSPISGHRSVSWYQQTPGQGLQFLFEYFSETQRNKGNFPGRFSGRQFSNSRSEMNVSTLELGDSALYLCASSFSRLTGPSGVNTGELFFGEGSRLTVL.

This clonotype appeared many times. The CDR3 coding sequence is TGCAGTGCTAGAGATCTTGGGGTATCCGGTAGCTCCTACGAGCAGTACTTC. Its translation is CSARDLGVSGSSYEQYF. The chain uses TRBV20-1 and TRBJ2-7; no definite D call. The CDR3 loop spans 17 amino acids. Germline V gives CDR1 DFQATT, CDR2 SNEGSKA (reference sequence). V gave up 0 bases and J gave up 0 bases, with 18 bases separating them.

This clonotype was seen ten or more times. The V gene is TRBV27, the J gene TRBJ1-2, with a possible D match to TRBD1 (5 bases). This CDR3 region has 13 residues. Between the trimmed V and J ends, which lost 2 bases and 8 bases, there was a span of 12 bases. The germline gives CDR1 MNHEY, CDR2 SMNVEV (reference sequence). The CDR3 nucleotides read TGTGCCAGCAGTTTAGTGGGGGAATCGGGCTACACCTTC. Translated, it gives CASSLVGESGYTF.

This clonotype was seen at least ten times. The chain joins TRBV13 to TRBJ2-1, with D perhaps matching TRBD1 (6 bases). V gave up 3 bases and J gave up 1 base, with 10 bases separating them. CDR1 PRHDT and CDR2 FYEKMQ come from the germline V gene (reference sequence). The CDR3 sequence is 15 residues long. The CDR3 spells CASSFRQESYNEQFF. In DNA form, the CDR3 reads TGTGCCAGCAGCTTTAGACAGGAGTCCTACAATGAGCAGTTCTTC.

This clonotype has at least ten counts. The chain links TRBV25-1 to TRBJ1-5, with D perhaps TRBD1 (5 bases). The CDR3 length is 14 residues. V was trimmed by 3 bases and J by 6 bases, leaving 12 bases between them. Looked up from germline, CDR1 is MGHDK and CDR2 is SYGVNS. CDR3: CASSDGGARQPQHF. As DNA, the CDR3 is TGTGCCAGCAGTGATGGAGGGGCTCGTCAGCCCCAGCATTTT. The full variable domain, its missing parts supplied by reference TRBV25-1 and TRBJ1-5, is EADIYQTPRYLVIGTGKKITLECSQTMGHDKMYWYQQDPGMELHLIHYSYGVNSTEKGDLSSESTVSRIRTEHFPLTLESARPSHTSQYLCASSDGGARQPQHFGDGTRLSIL.

This clonotype was detected ten times or more. The rearrangement uses TRBV10-1 and TRBJ2-1, with D perhaps TRBD1 (7 bases). The CDR3 has 13 amino acids. Trimming took off 7 bases at V and 7 bases at J, with 14 bases between the two ends. Germline V gives CDR1 WNHNN, CDR2 SYGVQD (reference sequence). CDR3 region: CASNRTGGNEQFF. CDR3 DNA: TGCGCCAGCAATAGGACAGGAGGGAATGAGCAGTTCTTC.

At least ten counts were recorded for this clonotype. The V call is TRBV5-1, the J call TRBJ2-3; maybe TRBD2 (6 bases). Trimming took 4 bases from V and 7 from J, leaving 25 bases between them. The germline V gene encodes CDR1 SGHRS and CDR2 YFSETQ. The CDR3 length is 17 residues. Here the CDR3 DNA reads TGCGCCAGCAGCATGACCACTAGCCCACCATTAGCAAATACGCAGTATTTT. It yields the protein CASSMTTSPPLANTQYF.

This clonotype was seen at least ten times. The J gene is TRBJ2-6, the V gene TRBV29-1; D ambiguous. Germline CDR1 is SQVTM and CDR2 is ANQGSEA. This CDR3 spans 13 amino acids. V gave up 3 bases and J gave up 4 bases, with 7 bases separating them. This CDR3 reads CSVEGNGANVLTF. The CDR3, as DNA: TGCAGCGTTGAGGGGAACGGGGCCAACGTCCTGACTTTC.

There are many counts of this clonotype. The chain uses TRBV6-5 and TRBJ2-7; D call uncertain. Germline CDR1 MNHEY, CDR2 SVGAGI. CDR3 length: 13 amino acids. Trimming took off 2 bases at V and 0 bases at J, with 5 bases between the two ends. For the CDR3, the DNA is TGTGCCAGCAGTTACGCGAGCTCCTACGAGCAGTACTTC. It translates to CASSYASSYEQYF.

This clonotype was detected ten times or more. This chain links TRBV6-1 with TRBJ1-2, with TRBD1 identical over 7 bases. The CDR3 sequence is 13 residues long. V shed 7 bases, J shed 4 bases, and the junction held 6 bases outside the gene matches. The V gene's germline CDR1 is MNHNS and CDR2 SASEGT. The CDR3 spells CASIGGGGYGYTF. The CDR3 nucleotides read TGTGCCAGCATTGGAGGGGGCGGCTATGGCTACACCTTC.

This clonotype was seen ten or more times. The rearrangement joins TRBV20-1 to TRBJ1-6, with D unclear. The length of the CDR3 is 14 residues. Per germline, CDR1 DFQATT and CDR2 SNEGSKA (reference sequence). Trimming left V 6 bases short and J 4 bases short, with 13 bases between. The CDR3 DNA follows: TGCAGTGCAAAGCGGGATCCTTATAATTCACCCCTCCACTTT. It codes for CSAKRDPYNSPLHF.

This clonotype has ten or more counts. The chain carries TRBV3-1 and TRBJ2-7; unclear D gene. The CDR3 is 16 residues long. V gave up 0 bases and J gave up 4 bases, with 16 bases separating them. In germline, CDR1 is LGHDT, CDR2 YNNKEL (reference sequence). CDR3 nucleotide sequence: TGTGCCAGCAGCCAAGATTTTGGGCAGGCGAATTACGAGCAGTACTTC. It codes for CASSQDFGQANYEQYF.

This clonotype was counted ten times or more. The chain links TRBV6-2 or TRBV6-3 to TRBJ2-7, with unresolved D. The CDR3 is 14 residues long. With 0 bases removed from V and 7 bases from J, the gap between germline ends came to 13 bases. Germline assignment: CDR1 MNHEY and CDR2 SVGEGT. The CDR3 is CASSYSSAVWEQYF. CDR3 coding DNA: TGTGCCAGCAGTTACTCCTCGGCGGTGTGGGAGCAGTACTTC.

This clonotype was observed at least ten times. The V gene is TRBV11-2, the J gene TRBJ2-7, with D uncertain. V dropped 3 bases and J dropped 6 bases, with 9 bases sitting between them. The V gene's germline CDR1 is SGHAT and CDR2 FQNNGV. This CDR3 spans 12 amino acids. As DNA, the CDR3 is TGTGCCAGCAGCTTTTTCTTAGTCGAGCAGTACTTC. As protein: CASSFFLVEQYF.

This clonotype was counted between two and nine times. J is TRBJ2-3 and V is TRBV10-3; D unclear. Germline V gene sequence: CDR1 ENHRY, CDR2 SYGVKD. Trimming pared 8 bases from V and 4 bases from J, leaving 10 bases between. The CDR3 is made up of 12 amino acids. This CDR3 is CAIRSEADTQYF. In nucleotides, the CDR3 is TGTGCCATCCGAAGTGAGGCAGATACGCAGTATTTT.

In its sample, this clonotype was seen many times. This CDR3 is CASSPHRVQGYEQYF. In DNA, the CDR3 is TGTGCCAGCAGCCCCCATAGGGTGCAGGGTTACGAGCAGTACTTC. The genes are TRBV7-2 and TRBJ2-7, with a tentative D call TRBD1 (5 bases). The V gene lost 5 bases and the J gene lost 4 bases, with 18 bases spanning the gap. Looked up from germline, CDR1 is SGHTA and CDR2 is FQGNSA. The CDR3 consists of 15 residues.

In this sample, this clonotype turned up many times. This chain connects TRBV12-3 or TRBV12-4 to TRBJ2-1; 13 bases are a match to TRBD2. V shed 5 bases, J shed 7 bases, and the junction held 5 bases outside the gene matches. The CDR3 loop spans 15 amino acids. The DNA of the CDR3 is TGTGCCAGCAGTACGACTAGCGGGAGGCAGAATGAGCAGTTCTTC. It yields the protein CASSTTSGRQNEQFF.

Note on this clonotype: A single base separates this from a much larger clone, so it may be a read error. The chain uses TRBV7-9 and TRBJ2-3; D is uncertain. Trimming took 5 bases from V and 5 from J, leaving 17 bases between them. CDR3 size: 15 residues. Germline CDR1 reads SEHNR; CDR2 reads FQNEAQ (reference sequence). As DNA, the CDR3 is TGTGCCAGCAGCCGTCTGGCGCAACACGTAGATACGCAGTATTTT. Residues: CASSRLAQHVDTQYF.

The chain is built from TRBV6-2 or TRBV6-3 and TRBJ2-2; the D gene is possibly TRBD1 (6 bases). The CDR3 consists of 18 residues. Looked up from germline, CDR1 is MNHEY and CDR2 is SVGEGT. Trimming cost V 2 bases and J 0 bases, with 16 bases left between them. CDR3 amino acids: CASSYPSDRITNTGELFF. CDR3 bases: TGTGCCAGCAGTTACCCATCCGACAGGATAACGAACACCGGGGAGCTGTTTTTT.

In this sample, this clonotype turned up many times. The rearrangement uses TRBV21-1 and TRBJ1-4; the table's D gene call, TRBD1, was not cross checked with the DNA. TRBV21-1 counts as a pseudogene. The CDR3 has 19 residues. This chain's CDR3 is CASIREQGTIRATNEKLFF. CDR3 nucleotides: TGTGCCAGCATCCGGGAACAGGGGACTATCAGGGCAACTAATGAAAAACTGTTTTTT.